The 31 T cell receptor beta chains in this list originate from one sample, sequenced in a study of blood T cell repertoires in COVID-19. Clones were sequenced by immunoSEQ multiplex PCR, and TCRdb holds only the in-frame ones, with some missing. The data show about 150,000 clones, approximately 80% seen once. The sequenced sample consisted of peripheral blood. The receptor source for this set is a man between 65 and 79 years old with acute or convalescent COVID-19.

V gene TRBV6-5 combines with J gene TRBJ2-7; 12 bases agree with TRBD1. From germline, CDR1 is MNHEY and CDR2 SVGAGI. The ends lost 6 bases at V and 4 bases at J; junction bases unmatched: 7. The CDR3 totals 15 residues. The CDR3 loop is CASRGPGQGAYEQYF. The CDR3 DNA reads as TGTGCCAGCAGGGGTCCGGGACAGGGGGCTTACGAGCAGTACTTC.

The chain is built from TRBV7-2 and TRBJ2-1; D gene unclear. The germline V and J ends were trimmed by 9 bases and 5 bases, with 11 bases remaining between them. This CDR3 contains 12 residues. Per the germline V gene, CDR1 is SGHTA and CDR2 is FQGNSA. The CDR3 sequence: CASTTNNNEQFF. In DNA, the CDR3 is TGTGCCAGTACTACTAACAACAATGAGCAGTTCTTC. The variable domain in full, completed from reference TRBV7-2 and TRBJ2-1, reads GAGVSQSPSNKVTEKGKDVELRCDPISGHTALYWYRQSLGQGLEFLIYFQGNSAPDKSGLPSDRFSAERTGGSVSTLTIQRTQQEDSAVYLCASTTNNNEQFFGPGTRLTVL.

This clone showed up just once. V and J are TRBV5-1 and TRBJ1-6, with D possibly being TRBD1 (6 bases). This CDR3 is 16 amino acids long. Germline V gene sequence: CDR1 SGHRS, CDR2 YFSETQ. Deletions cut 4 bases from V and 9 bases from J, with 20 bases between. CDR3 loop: CASSPQTGTLSSPLHF. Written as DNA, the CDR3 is TGCGCCAGCAGCCCGCAGACAGGCACCCTAAGTTCACCCCTCCACTTT. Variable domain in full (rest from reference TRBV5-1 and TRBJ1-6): KAGVTQTPRYLIKTRGQQVTLSCSPISGHRSVSWYQQTPGQGLQFLFEYFSETQRNKGNFPGRFSGRQFSNSRSEMNVSTLELGDSALYLCASSPQTGTLSSPLHFGNGTRLTVT.

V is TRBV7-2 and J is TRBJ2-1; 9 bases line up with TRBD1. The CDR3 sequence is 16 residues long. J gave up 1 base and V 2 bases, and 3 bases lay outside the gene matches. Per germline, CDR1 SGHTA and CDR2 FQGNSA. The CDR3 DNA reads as TGTGCCAGCAGCTTAAGTGGGACAGGGTCCTACAATGAGCAGTTCTTC. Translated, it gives CASSLSGTGSYNEQFF.

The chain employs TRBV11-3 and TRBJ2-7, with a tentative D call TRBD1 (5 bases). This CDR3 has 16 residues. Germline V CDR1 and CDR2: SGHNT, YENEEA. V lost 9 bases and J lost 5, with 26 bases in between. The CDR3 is CARTPEAGKATNEQYF. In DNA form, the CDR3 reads TGTGCCAGAACGCCGGAAGCAGGGAAAGCGACGAACGAGCAGTACTTC.

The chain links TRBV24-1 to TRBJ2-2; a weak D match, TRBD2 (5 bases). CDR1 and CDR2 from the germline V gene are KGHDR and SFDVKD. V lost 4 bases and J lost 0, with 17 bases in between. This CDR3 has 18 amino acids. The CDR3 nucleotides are TGTGCCACCAGTGACCGCGGTTTCGGGGAACCGAACACCGGGGAGCTGTTTTTT. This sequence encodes CATSDRGFGEPNTGELFF.

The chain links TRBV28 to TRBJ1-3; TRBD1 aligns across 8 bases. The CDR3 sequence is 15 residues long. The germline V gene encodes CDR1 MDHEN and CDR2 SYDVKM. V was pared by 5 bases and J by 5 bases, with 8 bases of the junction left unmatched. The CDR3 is CASSPPAGGRNTIYF. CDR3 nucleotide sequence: TGTGCCAGCAGTCCCCCGGCAGGGGGCCGAAACACCATATATTTT.

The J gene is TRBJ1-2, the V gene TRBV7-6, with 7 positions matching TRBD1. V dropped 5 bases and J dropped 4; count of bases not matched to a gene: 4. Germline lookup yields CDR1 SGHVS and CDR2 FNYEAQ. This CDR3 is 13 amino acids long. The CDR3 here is CASSQAGGYGYTF. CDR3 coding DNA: TGTGCCAGCAGCCAAGCAGGGGGCTATGGCTACACCTTC. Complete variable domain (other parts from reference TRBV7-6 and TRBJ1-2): GAGVSQSPRYKVTKRGQDVALRCDPISGHVSLYWYRQALGQGPEFLTYFNYEAQQDKSGLPNDRFSAERPEGSISTLTIQRTEQRDSAMYRCASSQAGGYGYTFGSGTRLTVV.

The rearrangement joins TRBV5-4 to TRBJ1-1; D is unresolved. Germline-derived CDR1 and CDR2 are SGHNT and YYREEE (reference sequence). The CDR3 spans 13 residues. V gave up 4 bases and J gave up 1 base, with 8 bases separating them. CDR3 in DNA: TGTGCCAGCAGCCCGGGATGGAACACTGAAGCTTTCTTT. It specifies CASSPGWNTEAFF.

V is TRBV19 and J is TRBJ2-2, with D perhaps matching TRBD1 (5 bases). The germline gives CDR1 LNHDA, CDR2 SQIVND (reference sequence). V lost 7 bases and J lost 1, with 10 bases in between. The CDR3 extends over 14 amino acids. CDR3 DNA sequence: TGTGCCAGTATGCAGGGCTGGAACACCGGGGAGCTGTTTTTT. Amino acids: CASMQGWNTGELFF.

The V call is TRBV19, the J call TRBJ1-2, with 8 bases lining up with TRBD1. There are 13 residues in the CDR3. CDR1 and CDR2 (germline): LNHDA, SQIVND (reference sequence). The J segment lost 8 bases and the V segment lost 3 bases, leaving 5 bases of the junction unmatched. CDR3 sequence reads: CASSIQGAYGYTF. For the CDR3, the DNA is TGTGCCAGTAGTATTCAGGGGGCATACGGCTACACCTTC.

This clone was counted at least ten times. CDR3 nucleotide sequence: TGTGCCAGCAGACCCCAGGCATCTGGAAACACCATATATTTT. It yields the protein CASRPQASGNTIYF. This chain connects TRBV7-9 to TRBJ1-3; no definite D call. The CDR3 runs to 14 residues. Germline V lookup: CDR1 SEHNR, CDR2 FQNEAQ (reference sequence). Trimming took 6 bases from V and 1 from J, leaving 10 bases between them.

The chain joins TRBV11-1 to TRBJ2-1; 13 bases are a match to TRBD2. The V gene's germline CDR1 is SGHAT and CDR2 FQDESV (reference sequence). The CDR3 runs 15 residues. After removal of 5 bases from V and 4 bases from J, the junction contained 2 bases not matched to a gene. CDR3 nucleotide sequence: TGTGCCAGCAGCCCGGGACTAGCGGGGTACAATGAGCAGTTCTTC. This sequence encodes CASSPGLAGYNEQFF.

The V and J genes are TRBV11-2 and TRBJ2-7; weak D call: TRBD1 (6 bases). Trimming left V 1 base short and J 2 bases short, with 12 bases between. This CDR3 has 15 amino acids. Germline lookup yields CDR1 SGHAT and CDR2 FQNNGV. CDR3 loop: CASSLGSGQPYEQYF. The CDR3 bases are TGTGCCAGCAGCTTAGGTTCAGGACAGCCCTACGAGCAGTACTTC.

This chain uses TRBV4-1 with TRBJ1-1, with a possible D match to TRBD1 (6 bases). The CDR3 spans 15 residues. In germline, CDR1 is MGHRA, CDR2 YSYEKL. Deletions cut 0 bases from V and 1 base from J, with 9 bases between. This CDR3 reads CASSQDTGRNTEAFF. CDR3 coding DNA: TGCGCCAGCAGCCAAGACACAGGGCGGAACACTGAAGCTTTCTTT.

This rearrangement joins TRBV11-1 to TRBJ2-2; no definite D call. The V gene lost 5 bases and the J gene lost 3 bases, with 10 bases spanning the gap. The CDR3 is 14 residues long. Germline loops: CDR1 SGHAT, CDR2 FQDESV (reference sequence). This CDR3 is CASSGPPHTGELFF. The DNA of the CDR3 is TGTGCCAGCAGCGGGCCACCTCACACCGGGGAGCTGTTTTTT.

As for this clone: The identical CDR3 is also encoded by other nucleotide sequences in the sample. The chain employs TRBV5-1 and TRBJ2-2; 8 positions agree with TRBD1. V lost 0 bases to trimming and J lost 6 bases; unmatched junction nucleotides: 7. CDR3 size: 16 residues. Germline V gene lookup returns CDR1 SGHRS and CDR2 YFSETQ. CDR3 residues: CASSLGGRDRPGELFF. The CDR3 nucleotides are TGCGCCAGCAGCTTGGGGGGTCGGGACAGGCCCGGGGAGCTGTTTTTT.

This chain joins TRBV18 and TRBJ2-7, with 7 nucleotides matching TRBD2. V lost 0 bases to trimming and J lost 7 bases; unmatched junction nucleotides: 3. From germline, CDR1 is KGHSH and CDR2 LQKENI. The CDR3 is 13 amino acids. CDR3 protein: CASSPPGGYEQYF. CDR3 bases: TGTGCCAGCTCACCACCGGGGGGGTATGAGCAGTACTTC.

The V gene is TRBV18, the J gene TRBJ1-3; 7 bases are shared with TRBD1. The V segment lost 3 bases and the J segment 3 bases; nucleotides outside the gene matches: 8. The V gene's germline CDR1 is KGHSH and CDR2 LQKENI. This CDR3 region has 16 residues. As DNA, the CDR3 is TGTGCCAGCTCACCGAGGGACAGTAATAGTGGAAACACCATATATTTT. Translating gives CASSPRDSNSGNTIYF.

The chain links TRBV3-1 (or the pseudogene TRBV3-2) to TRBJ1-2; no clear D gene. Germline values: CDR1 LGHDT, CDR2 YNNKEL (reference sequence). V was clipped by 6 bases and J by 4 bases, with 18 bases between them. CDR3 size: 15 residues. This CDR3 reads CASRGSSGSRYGYTF. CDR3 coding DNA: TGTGCCAGCAGGGGATCCAGTGGGAGTCGCTATGGCTACACCTTC.

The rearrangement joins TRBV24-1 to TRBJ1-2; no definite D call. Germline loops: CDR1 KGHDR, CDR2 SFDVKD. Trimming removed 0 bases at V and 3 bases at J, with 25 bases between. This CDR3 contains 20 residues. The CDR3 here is CATSDLPRRSQERSYYGYTF. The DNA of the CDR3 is TGTGCCACCAGTGATTTGCCCCGAAGGAGCCAAGAAAGGAGCTACTATGGCTACACCTTC.

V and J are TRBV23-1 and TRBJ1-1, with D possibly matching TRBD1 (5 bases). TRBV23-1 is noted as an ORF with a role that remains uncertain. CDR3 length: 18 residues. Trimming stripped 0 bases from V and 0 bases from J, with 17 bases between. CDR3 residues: CASSQSFLSGPMNTEAFF. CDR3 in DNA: TGCGCCAGCAGTCAATCATTCCTTTCAGGGCCCATGAACACTGAAGCTTTCTTT.

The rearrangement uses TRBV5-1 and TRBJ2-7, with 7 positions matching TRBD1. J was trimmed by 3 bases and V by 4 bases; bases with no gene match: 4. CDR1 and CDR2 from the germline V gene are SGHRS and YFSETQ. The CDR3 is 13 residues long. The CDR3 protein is CASSGGQNYEQYF. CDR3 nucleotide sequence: TGCGCCAGCAGCGGGGGACAGAACTACGAGCAGTACTTC.

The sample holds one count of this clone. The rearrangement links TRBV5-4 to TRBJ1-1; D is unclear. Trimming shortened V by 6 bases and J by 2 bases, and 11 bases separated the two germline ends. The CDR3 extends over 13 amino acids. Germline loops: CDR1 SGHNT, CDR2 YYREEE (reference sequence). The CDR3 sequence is CASTQPGNTEAFF. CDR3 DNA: TGTGCCAGCACCCAGCCAGGCAACACTGAAGCTTTCTTT.

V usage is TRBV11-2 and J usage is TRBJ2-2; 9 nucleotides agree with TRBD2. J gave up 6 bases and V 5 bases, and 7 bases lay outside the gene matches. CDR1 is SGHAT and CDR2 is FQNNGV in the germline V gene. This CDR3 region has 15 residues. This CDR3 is CASSARTSEAGELFF. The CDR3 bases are TGTGCCAGCAGCGCCCGGACTAGCGAGGCCGGGGAGCTGTTTTTT.

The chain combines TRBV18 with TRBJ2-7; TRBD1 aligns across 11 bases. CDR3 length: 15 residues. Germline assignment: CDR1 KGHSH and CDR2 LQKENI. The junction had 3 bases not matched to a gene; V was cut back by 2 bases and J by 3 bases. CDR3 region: CASSPGTGGLYEQYF. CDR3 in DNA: TGTGCCAGCTCACCAGGGACAGGGGGACTCTACGAGCAGTACTTC.

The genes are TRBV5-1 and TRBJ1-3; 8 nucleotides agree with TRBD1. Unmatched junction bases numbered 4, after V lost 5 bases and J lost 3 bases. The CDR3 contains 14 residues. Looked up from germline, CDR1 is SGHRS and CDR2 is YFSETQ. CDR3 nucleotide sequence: TGCGCCAGCAGACAGACAGGGGTTGGAAACACCATATATTTT. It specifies CASRQTGVGNTIYF. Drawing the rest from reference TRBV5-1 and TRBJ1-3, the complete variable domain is KAGVTQTPRYLIKTRGQQVTLSCSPISGHRSVSWYQQTPGQGLQFLFEYFSETQRNKGNFPGRFSGRQFSNSRSEMNVSTLELGDSALYLCASRQTGVGNTIYFGEGSWLTVV.

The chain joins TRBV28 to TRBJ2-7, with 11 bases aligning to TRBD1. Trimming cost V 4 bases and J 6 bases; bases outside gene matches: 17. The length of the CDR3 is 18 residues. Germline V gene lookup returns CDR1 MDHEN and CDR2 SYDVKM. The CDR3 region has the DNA TGTGCCAGCAGTTCACCCGGACAGGGGGCGGCCGGGTTTGCCGAGCAGTACTTC. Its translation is CASSSPGQGAAGFAEQYF.

In DNA form, the CDR3 reads TGTGCCAGTTCCGGGACAGGGCAAGAAAAACTGTTTTTT. Translated, it gives CASSGTGQEKLFF. This chain uses TRBV19 with TRBJ1-4; TRBD1 matches at 9 bases. The ends lost 8 bases at V and 8 bases at J; junction bases unmatched: 6. In germline, CDR1 is LNHDA, CDR2 SQIVND (reference sequence). The CDR3 covers 13 residues.

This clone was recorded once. The CDR3 is CASSLVGDVTTDTQYF. CDR3 DNA: TGCGCCAGCAGCTTGGTAGGGGATGTAACCACAGATACGCAGTATTTT. V usage is TRBV5-1 and J usage is TRBJ2-3; the D gene is possibly TRBD1 (5 bases). The CDR3 is 16 residues long. CDR1 is SGHRS and CDR2 is YFSETQ in the germline V gene. Trimming shortened V by 0 bases and J by 2 bases, and 13 bases separated the two germline ends.

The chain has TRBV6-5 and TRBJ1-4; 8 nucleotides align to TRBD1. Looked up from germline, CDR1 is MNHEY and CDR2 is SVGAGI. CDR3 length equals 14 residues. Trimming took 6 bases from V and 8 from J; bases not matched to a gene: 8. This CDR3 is CASSGQGGVEKLFF. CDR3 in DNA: TGTGCCAGCAGCGGACAGGGAGGGGTAGAAAAACTGTTTTTT.